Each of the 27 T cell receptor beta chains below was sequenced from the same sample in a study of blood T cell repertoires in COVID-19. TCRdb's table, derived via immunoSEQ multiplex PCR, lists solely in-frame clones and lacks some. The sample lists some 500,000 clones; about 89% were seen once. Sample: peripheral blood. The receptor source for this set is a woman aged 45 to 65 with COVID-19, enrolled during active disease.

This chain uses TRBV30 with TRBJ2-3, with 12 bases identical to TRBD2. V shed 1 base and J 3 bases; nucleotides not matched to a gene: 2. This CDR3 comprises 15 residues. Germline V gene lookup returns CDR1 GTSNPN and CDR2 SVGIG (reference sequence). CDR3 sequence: CAWSGGTSGTDTQYF. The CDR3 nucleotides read TGTGCCTGGAGTGGTGGGACTAGCGGGACAGATACGCAGTATTTT. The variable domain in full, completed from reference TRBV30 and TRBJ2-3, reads SQTIHQWPATLVQPVGSPLSLECTVEGTSNPNLYWYRQAAGRGLQLLFYSVGIGQISSEVPQNLSASRPQDRQFILSSKKLLLSDSGFYLCAWSGGTSGTDTQYFGPGTRLTVL.

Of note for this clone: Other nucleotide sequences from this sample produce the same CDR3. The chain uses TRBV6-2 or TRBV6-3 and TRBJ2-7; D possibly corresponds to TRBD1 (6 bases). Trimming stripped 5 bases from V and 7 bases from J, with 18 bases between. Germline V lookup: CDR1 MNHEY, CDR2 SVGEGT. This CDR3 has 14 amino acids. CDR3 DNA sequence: TGTGCCAGCAGTCGTCCGCACAGGGTGCGGGAGCAGTACTTC. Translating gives CASSRPHRVREQYF.

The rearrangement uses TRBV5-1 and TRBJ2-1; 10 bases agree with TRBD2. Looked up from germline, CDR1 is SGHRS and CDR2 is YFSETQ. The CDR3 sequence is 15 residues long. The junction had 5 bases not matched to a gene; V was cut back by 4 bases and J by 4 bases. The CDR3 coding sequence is TGCGCCAGCAGCCTAGCGGGGGTCCTTTACAATGAGCAGTTCTTC. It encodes CASSLAGVLYNEQFF.

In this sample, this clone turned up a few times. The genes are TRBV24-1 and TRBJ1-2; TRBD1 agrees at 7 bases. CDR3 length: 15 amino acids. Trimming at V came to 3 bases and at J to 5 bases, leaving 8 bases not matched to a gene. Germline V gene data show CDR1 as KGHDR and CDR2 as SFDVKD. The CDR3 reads CATSDPNRGEYGYTF. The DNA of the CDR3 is TGTGCCACCAGTGATCCCAACAGGGGAGAATATGGCTACACCTTC.

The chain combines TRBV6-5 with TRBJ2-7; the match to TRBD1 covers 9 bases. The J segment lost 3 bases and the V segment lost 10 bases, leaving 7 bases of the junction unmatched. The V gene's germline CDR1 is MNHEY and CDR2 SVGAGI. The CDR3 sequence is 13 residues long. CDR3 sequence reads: CATAGTGSYEQYF. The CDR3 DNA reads TGTGCCACCGCGGGGACAGGGAGCTACGAGCAGTACTTC.

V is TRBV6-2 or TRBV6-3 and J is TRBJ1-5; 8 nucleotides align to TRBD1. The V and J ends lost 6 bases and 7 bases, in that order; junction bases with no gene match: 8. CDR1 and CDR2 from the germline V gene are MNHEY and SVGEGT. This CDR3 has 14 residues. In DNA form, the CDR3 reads TGTGCCAGCAGCCAGGGGGCAGGGAACCAGCCCCAGCATTTT. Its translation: CASSQGAGNQPQHF.

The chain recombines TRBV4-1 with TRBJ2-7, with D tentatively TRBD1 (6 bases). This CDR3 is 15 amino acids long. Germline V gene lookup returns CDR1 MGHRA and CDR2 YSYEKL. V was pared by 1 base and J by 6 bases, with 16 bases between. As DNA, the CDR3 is TGCGCCAGCAGCCAAGTGGGCAGCAGGGGATTCGAGCAGTACTTC. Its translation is CASSQVGSRGFEQYF.

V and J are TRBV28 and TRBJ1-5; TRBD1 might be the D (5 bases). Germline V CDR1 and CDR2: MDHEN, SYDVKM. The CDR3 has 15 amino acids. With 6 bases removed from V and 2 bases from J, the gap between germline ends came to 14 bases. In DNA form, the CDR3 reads TGTGCCAGCAGACTCTCACAGGCTGGCAATCAGCCCCAGCATTTT. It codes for CASRLSQAGNQPQHF.

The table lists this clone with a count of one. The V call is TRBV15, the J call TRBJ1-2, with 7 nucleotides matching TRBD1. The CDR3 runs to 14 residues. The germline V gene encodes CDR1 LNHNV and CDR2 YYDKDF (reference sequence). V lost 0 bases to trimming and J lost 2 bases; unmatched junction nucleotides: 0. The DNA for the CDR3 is TGTGCCACCAGCAGAGACAGGGGGAACTATGGCTACACCTTC. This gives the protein CATSRDRGNYGYTF.

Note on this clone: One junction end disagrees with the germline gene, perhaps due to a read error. CDR3 nucleotide sequence: TGTGCCAGCAGCCACCTTTCAGAATTCTTCTTC. Its protein is CASSHLSEFFF. The chain joins TRBV6-5 to TRBJ2-7; no definite D call. The CDR3 extends over 11 amino acids. Germline V CDR1 and CDR2: MNHEY, SVGAGI.

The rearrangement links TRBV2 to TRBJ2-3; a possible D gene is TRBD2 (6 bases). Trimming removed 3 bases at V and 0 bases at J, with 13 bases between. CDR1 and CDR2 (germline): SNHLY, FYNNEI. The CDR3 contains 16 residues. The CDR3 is CASSDGVAASTDTQYF. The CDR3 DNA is TGTGCCAGCAGTGACGGGGTAGCGGCTAGCACAGATACGCAGTATTTT.

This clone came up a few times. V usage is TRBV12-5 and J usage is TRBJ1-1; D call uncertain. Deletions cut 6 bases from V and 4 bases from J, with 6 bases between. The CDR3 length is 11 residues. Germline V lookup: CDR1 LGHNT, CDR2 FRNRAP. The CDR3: CASGPGTEAFF. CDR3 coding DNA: TGTGCTAGTGGCCCCGGCACTGAAGCTTTCTTT.

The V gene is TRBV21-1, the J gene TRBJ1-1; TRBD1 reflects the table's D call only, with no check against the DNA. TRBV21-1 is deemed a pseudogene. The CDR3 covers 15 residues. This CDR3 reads CASSKWATRNTEAFF. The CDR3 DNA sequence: TGTGCCAGCAGCAAATGGGCGACGCGGAACACTGAAGCTTTCTTT.

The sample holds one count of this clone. The CDR3 coding sequence is TGTGCCACCAGTGATCCGGCCCCTAGCGGGGGGGGACCAGATACGCAGTATTTT. Encoded protein: CATSDPAPSGGGPDTQYF. The rearrangement joins TRBV24-1 to TRBJ2-3; 12 bases are shared with TRBD2. The J segment lost 4 bases and the V segment lost 3 bases, leaving 10 bases of the junction unmatched. Germline V gives CDR1 KGHDR, CDR2 SFDVKD. This CDR3 comprises 18 residues.

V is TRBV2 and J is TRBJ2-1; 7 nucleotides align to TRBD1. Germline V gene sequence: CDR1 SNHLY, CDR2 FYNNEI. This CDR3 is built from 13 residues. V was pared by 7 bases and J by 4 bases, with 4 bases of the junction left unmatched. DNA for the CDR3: TGTGCCAGCACAGGGGGTCAGTACAATGAGCAGTTCTTC. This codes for CASTGGQYNEQFF.

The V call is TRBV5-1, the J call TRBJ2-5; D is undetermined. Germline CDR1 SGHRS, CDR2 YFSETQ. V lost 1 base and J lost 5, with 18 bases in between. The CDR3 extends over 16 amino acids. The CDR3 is CASSLNPGLSEETQYF. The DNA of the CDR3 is TGCGCCAGCAGCTTGAATCCGGGTTTATCAGAGGAGACCCAGTACTTC. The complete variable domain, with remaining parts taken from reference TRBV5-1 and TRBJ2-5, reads KAGVTQTPRYLIKTRGQQVTLSCSPISGHRSVSWYQQTPGQGLQFLFEYFSETQRNKGNFPGRFSGRQFSNSRSEMNVSTLELGDSALYLCASSLNPGLSEETQYFGPGTRLLVL.

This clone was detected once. CDR3: CASSWTGGDGYTF. The CDR3 DNA is TGTGCCAGCAGTTGGACAGGGGGAGATGGCTACACCTTC. This rearrangement joins TRBV2 to TRBJ1-2; 10 nucleotides line up with TRBD1. This CDR3 is 13 amino acids long. The germline CDR1 and CDR2 sequences are SNHLY and FYNNEI. Trimming took 5 bases from V and 6 from J; bases not matched to a gene: 3.

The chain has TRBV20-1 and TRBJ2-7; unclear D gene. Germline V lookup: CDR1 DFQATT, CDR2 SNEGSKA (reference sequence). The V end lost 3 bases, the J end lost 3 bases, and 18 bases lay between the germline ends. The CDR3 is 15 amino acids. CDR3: CSASPSRPESYEQYF. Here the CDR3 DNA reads TGCAGTGCTAGTCCTTCCAGGCCAGAGAGCTACGAGCAGTACTTC.

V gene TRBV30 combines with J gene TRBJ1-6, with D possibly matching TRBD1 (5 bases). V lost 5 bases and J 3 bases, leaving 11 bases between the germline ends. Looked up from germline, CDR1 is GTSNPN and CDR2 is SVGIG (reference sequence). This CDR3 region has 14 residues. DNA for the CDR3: TGTGCCTGGGCTAGAGACAGCTATAATTCACCCCTCCACTTT. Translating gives CAWARDSYNSPLHF. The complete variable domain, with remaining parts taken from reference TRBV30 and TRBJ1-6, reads SQTIHQWPATLVQPVGSPLSLECTVEGTSNPNLYWYRQAAGRGLQLLFYSVGIGQISSEVPQNLSASRPQDRQFILSSKKLLLSDSGFYLCAWARDSYNSPLHFGNGTRLTVT.

The DNA of the CDR3 is TGTGCCAGCAGGCCGGGACAGCAAGAGACCCAGTACTTC. It translates to CASRPGQQETQYF. This rearrangement joins TRBV28 to TRBJ2-5; 7 bases are shared with TRBD1. With V trimmed by 6 bases and J by 2 bases, 3 bases remained unmatched. Germline CDR1 MDHEN, CDR2 SYDVKM. The length of the CDR3 is 13 residues.

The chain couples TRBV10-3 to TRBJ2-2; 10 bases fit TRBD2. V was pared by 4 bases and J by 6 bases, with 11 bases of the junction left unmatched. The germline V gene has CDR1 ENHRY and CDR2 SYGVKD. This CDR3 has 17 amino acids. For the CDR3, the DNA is TGTGCCATCAGTGCGCCTAGCGGGGGCTCTTCGGCCGGGGAGCTGTTTTTT. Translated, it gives CAISAPSGGSSAGELFF.

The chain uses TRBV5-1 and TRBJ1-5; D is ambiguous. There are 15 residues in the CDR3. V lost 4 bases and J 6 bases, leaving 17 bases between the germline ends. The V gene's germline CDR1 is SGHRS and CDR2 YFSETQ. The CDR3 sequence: CASSTGVGEAQPQHF. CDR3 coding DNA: TGCGCCAGCAGCACGGGTGTCGGGGAGGCTCAGCCCCAGCATTTT. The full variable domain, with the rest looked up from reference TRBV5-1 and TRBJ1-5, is KAGVTQTPRYLIKTRGQQVTLSCSPISGHRSVSWYQQTPGQGLQFLFEYFSETQRNKGNFPGRFSGRQFSNSRSEMNVSTLELGDSALYLCASSTGVGEAQPQHFGDGTRLSIL.

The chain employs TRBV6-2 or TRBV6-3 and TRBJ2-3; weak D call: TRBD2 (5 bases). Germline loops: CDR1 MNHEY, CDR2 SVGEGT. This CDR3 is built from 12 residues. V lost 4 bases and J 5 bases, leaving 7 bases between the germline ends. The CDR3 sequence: CASSLTKDTQYF. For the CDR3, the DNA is TGTGCCAGCAGTTTGACTAAAGATACGCAGTATTTT.

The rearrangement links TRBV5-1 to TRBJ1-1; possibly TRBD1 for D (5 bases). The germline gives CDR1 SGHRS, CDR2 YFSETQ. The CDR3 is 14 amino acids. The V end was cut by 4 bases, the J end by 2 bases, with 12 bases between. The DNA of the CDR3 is TGCGCCAGCAGCCCGGACACGGTCAACACTGAAGCTTTCTTT. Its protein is CASSPDTVNTEAFF.

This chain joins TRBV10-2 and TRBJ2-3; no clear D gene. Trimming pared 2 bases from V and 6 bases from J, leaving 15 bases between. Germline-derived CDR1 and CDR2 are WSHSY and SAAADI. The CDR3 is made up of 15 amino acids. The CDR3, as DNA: TGCGCCAGCAGTGAGCCAGAGACTGTTCATGATACGCAGTATTTT. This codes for CASSEPETVHDTQYF.

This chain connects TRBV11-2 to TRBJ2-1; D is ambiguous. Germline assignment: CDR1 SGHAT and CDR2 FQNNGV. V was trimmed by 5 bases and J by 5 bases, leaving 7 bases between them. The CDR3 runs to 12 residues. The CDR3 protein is CASSPIHNEQFF. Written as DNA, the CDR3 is TGTGCCAGCAGCCCCATCCACAATGAGCAGTTCTTC.

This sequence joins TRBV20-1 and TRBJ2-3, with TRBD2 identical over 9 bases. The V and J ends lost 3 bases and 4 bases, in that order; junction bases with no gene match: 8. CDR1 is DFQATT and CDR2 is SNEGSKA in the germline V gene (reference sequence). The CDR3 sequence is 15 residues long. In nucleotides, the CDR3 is TGCAGTGCTAGTTCGCTAGCGGGGCGGTCAGATACGCAGTATTTT. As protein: CSASSLAGRSDTQYF.